This TCR beta chain was observed in a study of a mutant IDH1 vaccine in newly diagnosed glioma. CDR3 length equals 14 residues. CDR1 and CDR2 (germline): MNHEY, SMNVEV (reference sequence). The V gene lost 3 bases and the J gene lost 3 bases, with 9 bases spanning the gap. Time point specified: week 35, safety follow-up. The investigators gave 300 ug of mutant IDH1 20-mer peptide in each vaccine dose, together with topical imiquimod. Vaccinations, eight in total, occurred in weeks 1, 3, 5, 7, 11, 15, 19, 23. TCRdb's copy holds only in-frame clones and misses some; the assay was immunoSEQ multiplex PCR. Among 50,000 to 70,000 clones listed, 86% were seen once. As concerns this clone: Its antigen is unknown.

Sequenced here: PBMCs, sampled from a glioma patient whose treatment included an IDH1 peptide vaccine. This receptor was identified in a man between 35 and 55 years old with glioma. The chain uses TRBV27 and TRBJ2-1, with D possibly being TRBD1 (5 bases). For the CDR3, the DNA is TGTGCCAGCAGTTTCAGGGATATCTACAATGAGCAGTTCTTC. It is translated as CASSFRDIYNEQFF.